The source of this T cell receptor (beta chain) is a study of blood T cells in healthy people across ages. About the study: About one barcoded beta molecule per two T cells was the capture yield of template switching.

CDR1 is SGHDT, CDR2 YYEEEE, per germline. This CDR3 is built from 14 residues. With 0 bases clipped from V and 2 bases from J, the junction kept 1 base outside the gene matches. General study points: Roughly linear declines in TCR beta diversity per million T cells occurred with age.

In this sample, this clonotype turned up many times. The antigen remains unidentified. For the second PCR, which ran for about 6 to 11 cycles, a sample-barcoded 5' primer and a J-beta primer mix were used. TCRdb used MiXCR to reprocess the 5' RACE reads, holding one entry per CDR3 protein. This sample has roughly 790,000 distinct CDR3 sequences; roughly 44% occur once, and the top ten carry approximately 22%. Sample: blood. This receptor was identified in a woman in her fifties or sixties in good health. This chain joins TRBV5-6 and TRBJ1-2, with TRBD1 identical over 7 bases. The CDR3 spells CASSLVQGNYGYTF. CDR3 nucleotide sequence: TGTGCCAGCAGCTTGGTACAGGGGAACTATGGCTACACCTTC.